This paragraph covers one T cell receptor (beta chain) sequence. Antigen: not known. The read terminates 3 residues before the CDR3 end, so the remaining end is supplied by the germline J gene. These data are taken from a study of T cells in women clearing cervical HPV infection. General study results and limits: A classifier using richness and V gene abundances reached an AUC of roughly 0.83.

MY09/MY11 PCR detected cervical HPV DNA; dot-blot assigned genotypes. Libraries were prepared by immunoSEQ multiplex PCR; TCRdb keeps only in-frame clonotypes and omits some of them. This sample's clone table lists around 41,000 clones. Germline loops: CDR1 MNHEY, CDR2 SVGEGT. V lost 5 bases and J lost 3; bases outside the gene matches: 3. The CDR3 runs 15 residues. Input material: blood buffy coat. The chain links TRBV6-2 or TRBV6-3 to TRBJ2-1, with 11 bases identical to TRBD2. The TCR originated in a woman between 18 and 75 years old with a cervical HPV16 infection that either progressed to CIN3+ or cleared (not recorded which). CDR3 DNA, as far as it was read: TGTGCCAGCAGTGAGGGACTAGCGGTCTACAATGAG. Its translation is CASSEGLAVYNE. The entire CDR3 protein is CASSEGLAVYNEQFF.